Presented here are 12 T cell receptor beta chains from one specimen sequenced in a study of blood T cell repertoires in COVID-19. This table comes from immunoSEQ multiplex PCR, and its TCRdb copy is limited to in-frame clones, with some not included. The top ten clones hold roughly 1.5% of a sample with about 150,000 clones, approximately 78% of them seen once. Input material: peripheral blood. The receptors originated from a man older than 75 with acute or convalescent COVID-19.

The chain carries TRBV5-1 and TRBJ2-5; a weak D match, TRBD2 (5 bases). Germline CDR1 reads SGHRS; CDR2 reads YFSETQ. This CDR3 is built from 13 residues. The germline V and J ends were trimmed by 1 base and 7 bases, with 11 bases remaining between them. In DNA form, the CDR3 reads TGCGCCAGCAGCTTGATCGGGGAAGGGACCCAGTACTTC. Its translation: CASSLIGEGTQYF.

The chain recombines TRBV5-1 with TRBJ1-2, with D maybe TRBD1 (5 bases). V was pared by 1 base and J by 5 bases, with 15 bases between. The CDR3 has 15 amino acids. Germline V lookup: CDR1 SGHRS, CDR2 YFSETQ. This chain's CDR3 is CASSLQPQGTYGYTF. Written as DNA, the CDR3 is TGCGCCAGCAGCTTGCAACCCCAGGGAACGTATGGCTACACCTTC.

The genes are TRBV5-1 and TRBJ1-2, with D perhaps TRBD1 (5 bases). Per the germline V gene, CDR1 is SGHRS and CDR2 is YFSETQ. The V gene lost 3 bases and the J gene lost 0 bases, with 15 bases spanning the gap. This CDR3 spans 16 amino acids. CDR3 protein: CASSWGLRRTNYGYTF. CDR3 nucleotides: TGCGCCAGCAGCTGGGGACTGCGTAGGACTAACTATGGCTACACCTTC.

This clone was counted a few times. The J gene is TRBJ2-7, the V gene TRBV2, with TRBD1 matching 8 bases. This CDR3 is 16 amino acids long. The V and J ends lost 2 bases and 7 bases, in that order; junction bases with no gene match: 13. Germline V gives CDR1 SNHLY, CDR2 FYNNEI. CDR3: CASSELGGQGAREQYV. The DNA for the CDR3 is TGTGCCAGCAGTGAATTGGGTGGGCAGGGGGCCAGGGAGCAGTACGTC.

Of note for this clone: The junction and the germline gene differ at one end; a read error may be behind it. The rearrangement links TRBV5-1 to TRBJ2-2; D call uncertain. Germline V gene lookup returns CDR1 SGHRS and CDR2 YFSETQ. The CDR3 length is 16 residues. The CDR3 reads CASSSAQVANAGELFF. In DNA, the CDR3 is TGCGCCAGCAGCTCCGCGCAAGTCGCGAACGCCGGGGAGCTGTTTTTT. Variable domain in full (rest from reference TRBV5-1 and TRBJ2-2): KAGVTQTPRYLIKTRGQQVTLSCSPISGHRSVSWYQQTPGQGLQFLFEYFSETQRNKGNFPGRFSGRQFSNSRSEMNVSTLELGDSALYLCASSSAQVANAGELFFGEGSRLTVL.

The genes are TRBV19 and TRBJ1-4, with 9 bases aligning to TRBD1. CDR3 length equals 15 residues. Per the germline V gene, CDR1 is LNHDA and CDR2 is SQIVND (reference sequence). Germline trimming cut 4 bases from V and 10 bases from J; bases unmatched to any gene: 10. CDR3 DNA sequence: TGTGCCAGTAGTAATCCGGGAACAGGGGGCGTAAAACTGTTTTTT. It is translated as CASSNPGTGGVKLFF.

The chain joins TRBV10-3 to TRBJ2-1; 8 positions match TRBD2. CDR3 length equals 15 residues. V was pared by 4 bases and J by 9 bases, with 11 bases of the junction left unmatched. The germline V gene encodes CDR1 ENHRY and CDR2 SYGVKD. CDR3 protein: CAISAESSGRGEQFF. DNA of the CDR3: TGTGCCATCAGTGCTGAATCCTCCGGGAGGGGTGAGCAGTTCTTC.

The V call is TRBV6-5, the J call TRBJ1-6; 8 positions match TRBD1. From germline, CDR1 is MNHEY and CDR2 SVGAGI. The CDR3 contains 16 residues. V trimming: 4 bases; J trimming: 3 bases; junction bases outside the gene matches: 5. CDR3 nucleotide sequence: TGTGCCAGCAGTTTCCAGGGGGCCCGCTATAATTCACCCCTCCACTTT. It translates to CASSFQGARYNSPLHF.

This clone was counted between two and nine times. The chain has TRBV7-9 and TRBJ2-2; 8 positions match TRBD1. J lost 7 bases, V lost 6 bases, and 10 bases had no gene match. Germline V lookup: CDR1 SEHNR, CDR2 FQNEAQ (reference sequence). This CDR3 comprises 15 residues. The CDR3 spells CASRIPGGADGELFF. The CDR3, as DNA: TGTGCCAGCAGGATTCCAGGGGGCGCAGACGGGGAGCTGTTTTTT. The entire variable domain, with the rest obtained from reference TRBV7-9 and TRBJ2-2, is as follows: DTGVSQNPRHKITKRGQNVTFRCDPISEHNRLYWYRQTLGQGPEFLTYFQNEAQLEKSRLLSDRFSAERPKGSFSTLEIQRTEQGDSAMYLCASRIPGGADGELFFGEGSRLTVL.

The genes are TRBV6-5 and TRBJ2-5; perhaps TRBD1 as D (5 bases). The CDR3 is made up of 13 amino acids. The germline CDR1 and CDR2 sequences are MNHEY and SVGAGI. Trimming cost V 5 bases and J 5 bases, with 12 bases left between them. Here the CDR3 reads CASSRRAGETQYF. CDR3 nucleotide sequence: TGTGCCAGCAGTCGCAGGGCTGGCGAGACCCAGTACTTC.

The J gene is TRBJ2-1, the V gene TRBV5-1; 11 positions match TRBD1. The J segment lost 6 bases and the V segment lost 0 bases, leaving 2 bases of the junction unmatched. Germline CDR1 is SGHRS and CDR2 is YFSETQ. This CDR3 contains 15 residues. CDR3 in amino acids: CASSLGDRGSNEQFF. The CDR3 DNA sequence: TGCGCCAGCAGCTTGGGGGACAGGGGGTCCAATGAGCAGTTCTTC.

The sample holds one count of this clone. V and J are TRBV2 and TRBJ2-7; D not resolved. There are 12 residues in the CDR3. V lost 3 bases and J lost 7, with 10 bases in between. From germline, CDR1 is SNHLY and CDR2 FYNNEI. The CDR3 spells CASSDRGVEQYV. CDR3 DNA: TGTGCCAGCAGTGATCGAGGTGTAGAGCAGTACGTC.